What follows are 15 T cell receptor beta chains derived from one specimen sequenced in a study of metastatic and nonmetastatic thyroid tumors. Patients underwent thyroid surgery, and none had received any treatment before it. TCRdb reassembled clones from the PCR reads with MiXCR. The sample yields tens of thousands of clones, roughly 13% seen once. Sequencing was performed on blood. The receptors stem from a female donor with papillary thyroid cancer or a benign thyroid nodule (not recorded which). Some clones in this sample may be carry-over from other donors' samples.

V gene TRBV11-2 combines with J gene TRBJ1-5; 8 bases agree with TRBD1. Germline V gene data show CDR1 as SGHAT and CDR2 as FQNNGV. V shed 6 bases, J shed 6 bases, and the junction held 7 bases outside the gene matches. The CDR3 is made up of 14 amino acids. In nucleotides, the CDR3 is TGTGCCAGCAGACCGGGACAGGTTCGTCAGCCCCAGCATTTT. As protein: CASRPGQVRQPQHF.

This clone was picked up many times. A junction boundary mismatches the germline segment, possibly from a read error. This specimen includes other DNA sequences encoding the same CDR3. The chain employs TRBV19 and TRBJ2-2; 9 bases agree with TRBD1. CDR1 is LNHDA and CDR2 is SQIVND in the germline V gene (reference sequence). The CDR3 has 15 residues. The CDR3 nucleotides are TGTGCCAGTAGTTTGGGACAGGGAGGCACCGGGGAGCTGTTTTTC. Translated: CASSLGQGGTGELFF.

The CDR3 DNA is TGCGCCAGCAGCCAAGACCCTTGGCTAGCGGAGAATCACCAGTTCTTC. It is translated as CASSQDPWLAENHQFF. The chain recombines TRBV4-1 with TRBJ2-1, with 7 positions matching TRBD2. The CDR3 extends over 16 amino acids. In germline, CDR1 is MGHRA, CDR2 YSYEKL. V lost 0 bases and J lost 13; bases outside the gene matches: 15.

This clone appeared a few times. Being one base from a much bigger clone, this may be a read error. This same CDR3 is encoded by further DNA sequences in the sample. The V and J genes are TRBV27 and TRBJ2-2, with TRBD2 matching over 9 bases. This CDR3 comprises 16 residues. J was trimmed by 8 bases and V by 6 bases; bases with no gene match: 13. CDR1 is MNHEY, CDR2 SMNVEV, per germline (reference sequence). The CDR3 is CASSRVLRGGTGELFF. The CDR3 nucleotides read TGTGCCAGCAGCCGCGTCCTGCGGGGGGGAACAGGGGAGCTGTTTTTT.

V and J are TRBV3-1 and TRBJ1-4; D perhaps matches TRBD1 (5 bases). CDR1 and CDR2 (germline): LGHDT, YNNKEL (reference sequence). V was pared by 1 base and J by 0 bases, with 12 bases between. The CDR3 covers 17 residues. The CDR3 DNA reads as TGTGCCAGCAGCCAAGGCGGGACGGACGCAACTAATGAAAAACTGTTTTTT. The encoded protein is CASSQGGTDATNEKLFF.

By sample fraction, this clone is medium-sized. This chain connects TRBV20-1 to TRBJ2-7, with TRBD2 matching over 11 bases. V lost 3 bases to trimming and J lost 4 bases; unmatched junction nucleotides: 5. This CDR3 region has 14 residues. Germline V gene lookup returns CDR1 DFQATT and CDR2 SNEGSKA (reference sequence). CDR3 sequence: CSARRLAGNYEQYF. DNA of the CDR3: TGCAGTGCTAGGAGACTAGCGGGGAATTACGAGCAGTACTTC.

V usage is TRBV30 and J usage is TRBJ1-2, with TRBD1 as a possible D gene (6 bases). Trimming stripped 5 bases from V and 6 bases from J, with 10 bases between. CDR1 is GTSNPN and CDR2 is SVGIG in the germline V gene (reference sequence). CDR3 length: 11 residues. The CDR3 sequence is CAWSGGHGYTF. In DNA, the CDR3 is TGTGCCTGGTCCGGGGGGCATGGCTACACCTTC.

This clone has ten or more counts. V and J are TRBV10-3 and TRBJ2-3, with TRBD2 matching over 10 bases. Germline assignment: CDR1 ENHRY and CDR2 SYGVKD. J gave up 3 bases and V 4 bases, and 10 bases lay outside the gene matches. The CDR3 totals 17 residues. The CDR3 DNA follows: TGTGCCATCAGTGGGGGGTTAGCGGGAGGCGCGACAGATACGCAGTATTTT. Its translation: CAISGGLAGGATDTQYF.

There are many counts of this clone. This CDR3 reads CSARAPERSYNSPLHF. In DNA form, the CDR3 reads TGCAGTGCTAGAGCCCCGGAGCGCTCCTATAATTCACCCCTCCACTTT. The genes are TRBV20-1 and TRBJ1-6; D is ambiguous. The ends were cut back, 1 base at V and 0 bases at J, with 10 bases in the middle. The CDR3 is made up of 16 amino acids. Germline lookup yields CDR1 DFQATT and CDR2 SNEGSKA (reference sequence).

This clone was recorded many times. This could be a read error, since a much larger clone is one nucleotide away. The CDR3 region is CASGLEASGINEQYF. The CDR3 coding sequence is TGCGCCAGCGGCTTGGAGGCTAGCGGGATCAACGAGCAGTACTTC. V and J are TRBV5-1 and TRBJ2-7, with 9 bases fitting TRBD2. CDR1 is SGHRS, CDR2 YFSETQ, per germline. This CDR3 is built from 15 residues.

V and J are TRBV7-9 and TRBJ1-2; no clear D. Per germline, CDR1 SEHNR and CDR2 FQNEAQ (reference sequence). The CDR3 is 13 residues long. The DNA for the CDR3 is TGTGTCAGTAGCCCTCGTGAAGGTTATGGCTACACCTTC. Translating gives CVSSPREGYGYTF.

This clone was seen many times. The rearrangement uses TRBV5-1 and TRBJ2-1; TRBD2 agrees at 15 bases. Germline CDR1 is SGHRS and CDR2 is YFSETQ. The CDR3 covers 18 residues. The trim removed 4 bases at V and 4 bases at J, leaving 9 bases unmatched. CDR3 residues: CASSGVGLAGGSYNEQFF. CDR3 DNA sequence: TGCGCCAGCAGCGGAGTCGGACTAGCGGGAGGGTCATACAATGAGCAGTTCTTC.

This clone was detected ten times or more. The chain has TRBV5-6 and TRBJ2-1; D might be TRBD2 (5 bases). The germline gives CDR1 SGHDT, CDR2 YYEEEE. The CDR3 loop spans 16 amino acids. V dropped 5 bases and J dropped 6 bases, with 21 bases sitting between them. For the CDR3, the DNA is TGTGCCAGCAGGAGGGTCCGTGGCTCGAAAGTCAATGAGCAGTTCTTC. It translates to CASRRVRGSKVNEQFF.

In this sample, this clone turned up many times. V usage is TRBV19 and J usage is TRBJ1-3; D is ambiguous. Trimming took 3 bases from V and 2 from J, leaving 5 bases between them. The CDR3 totals 13 residues. The germline CDR1 and CDR2 sequences are LNHDA and SQIVND (reference sequence). The CDR3 loop reads CASSILPGNTIYF. DNA of the CDR3: TGTGCCAGTAGTATTCTGCCTGGAAACACCATATATTTT. The complete variable domain, with remaining parts taken from reference TRBV19 and TRBJ1-3, reads DGGITQSPKYLFRKEGQNVTLSCEQNLNHDAMYWYRQDPGQGLRLIYYSQIVNDFQKGDIAEGYSVSREKKESFPLTVTSAQKNPTAFYLCASSILPGNTIYFGEGSWLTVV.

Comment on this clone: Being one base from a much bigger clone, this may be a read error. This chain connects TRBV27 to TRBJ2-6, with 9 bases that match TRBD1. Germline V gene sequence: CDR1 MNHEY, CDR2 SMNVEV (reference sequence). The CDR3 length is 16 residues. The CDR3 DNA sequence: TGTGCCAGTACACAGGGGGCAAGGTCTGGGACCAACGTCCTGACTTTC. Protein sequence: CASTQGARSGTNVLTF.